The subject of this entry is one TCR beta chain. Its antigen remains unidentified. Germline V gene lookup returns CDR1 SGHRS and CDR2 YFSETQ. The CDR3 totals 13 residues. Trimming removed 4 bases at V and 5 bases at J, with 12 bases between. The material for each subset, its genomic DNA, was split evenly across several immunoSEQ plates. Profiled with immunoSEQ multiplex PCR; TCRdb holds only in-frame clones, not every one. Of about 2.4 million clones in the sample, approximately 94% were seen once. The data were taken from a study of shared clonotypes between healthy human individuals. General study findings and limits: Naive CD4 clonotypes were shared across a handful of donors at about 5.3%. Non-shared clonotypes had lower generation probabilities than those shared by all four donors.

Each donor was a Caucasian adult residing in Nashville, Tennessee. Sample: naive CD4+ T cells from PBMCs. Subset meaning: CD45RA+ positively selected. The clonotype was recovered from a man aged 18 to 29 in good health. Some clones in this sample may be carry-over from other donors' samples. The chain recombines TRBV5-1 with TRBJ2-5, with D perhaps assigned TRBD1 or TRBD2 (5 bases each). The CDR3 loop reads CASSTEGLETQYF. CDR3 DNA sequence: TGCGCCAGCAGCACCGAGGGGTTGGAGACCCAGTACTTC.